The 22 T cell receptor beta chains reported below all come from one sample, sequenced in a study of blood T cell repertoires in COVID-19. Produced via immunoSEQ multiplex PCR; TCRdb's table is partial and in-frame only. The sample contains some 27,000 clones, roughly nine tenths of which appear only once. Source material: peripheral blood. The receptors shown here come from a human donor in a cohort sampled during active COVID-19.

V usage is TRBV2 and J usage is TRBJ1-4; TRBD1 matches 11 bases. This CDR3 has 15 amino acids. Trimming cost V 7 bases and J 10 bases; bases outside gene matches: 11. Germline assignment: CDR1 SNHLY and CDR2 FYNNEI. The CDR3 nucleotides read TGTGCCAGCACCACAGAACGGGACAGGGGGTCAAAACTGTTTTTT. Residues: CASTTERDRGSKLFF. The whole variable domain, remainder taken from reference TRBV2 and TRBJ1-4, is EPEVTQTPSHQVTQMGQEVILRCVPISNHLYFYWYRQILGQKVEFLVSFYNNEISEKSEIFDDQFSVERPDGSNFTLKIRSTKLEDSAMYFCASTTERDRGSKLFFGSGTQLSVL.

This clone was recorded a few times. The chain uses TRBV4-2 and TRBJ2-7; TRBD1 agrees at 7 bases. The CDR3 consists of 13 residues. Per germline, CDR1 LGHNA and CDR2 YNFKEQ. J gave up 3 bases and V 4 bases, and 3 bases lay outside the gene matches. CDR3 residues: CASSRTGSYEQYF. CDR3 DNA sequence: TGTGCCAGCAGCCGGACAGGAAGCTACGAGCAGTACTTC.

The table lists this clone with a few counts. This CDR3 is CASSLVQGTYEQYF. Written as DNA, the CDR3 is TGTGCCAGCAGCTTAGTCCAGGGGACCTACGAGCAGTACTTC. V gene TRBV7-9 combines with J gene TRBJ2-7; possible D gene TRBD1, 6 bases. The CDR3 covers 14 residues. Trimming left V 1 base short and J 2 bases short, with 9 bases between. Germline V CDR1 and CDR2: SEHNR, FQNEAQ (reference sequence).

This rearrangement joins TRBV2 to TRBJ2-5; weak D call: TRBD2 (6 bases). Trimming removed 6 bases from V and 2 bases from J, with 13 bases in between. Germline-derived CDR1 and CDR2 are SNHLY and FYNNEI. The CDR3 length is 14 residues. CDR3 in DNA: TGTGCCAGCAGCAGACTCGGGACTCAAGAGACCCAGTACTTC. Protein: CASSRLGTQETQYF.

The genes are TRBV5-4 and TRBJ2-5, with TRBD2 matching 8 bases. Per germline, CDR1 SGHNT and CDR2 YYREEE (reference sequence). J was trimmed by 5 bases and V by 1 base; bases with no gene match: 4. The CDR3 length is 14 residues. The CDR3 is CASSLSGSGETQYF. The CDR3 bases are TGTGCCAGCAGCTTGAGCGGGAGTGGGGAGACCCAGTACTTC.

The CDR3 DNA follows: TGTGCCAGCAGTTCAGTCTTCTATGGCTACACCTTC. It yields the protein CASSSVFYGYTF. The rearrangement joins TRBV28 to TRBJ1-2; D gene unclear. The CDR3 length is 12 residues. V was shortened by 4 bases and J by 4 bases, with 7 bases between the two germline ends. CDR1 and CDR2 (germline): MDHEN, SYDVKM.

This clone was seen a few times. V and J are TRBV5-6 and TRBJ1-3; 7 nucleotides align to TRBD1. Germline V gives CDR1 SGHDT, CDR2 YYEEEE. There are 16 residues in the CDR3. The ends lost 4 bases at V and 0 bases at J; junction bases unmatched: 7. CDR3 sequence reads: CASSPTGPFSGNTIYF. The CDR3 bases are TGTGCCAGCAGCCCGACAGGGCCCTTCTCTGGAAACACCATATATTTT.

V usage is TRBV19 and J usage is TRBJ2-6, with D possibly TRBD1 on 5 matching bases. Germline loops: CDR1 LNHDA, CDR2 SQIVND (reference sequence). The CDR3 has 19 residues. V lost 0 bases and J lost 1, with 16 bases in between. CDR3 nucleotides: TGTGCCAGTAGTATAGATAGCACAGGTCTAAGGTCTGGGGCCAACGTCCTGACTTTC. Translated: CASSIDSTGLRSGANVLTF. The variable domain in full, with the rest retrieved from reference TRBV19 and TRBJ2-6, is DGGITQSPKYLFRKEGQNVTLSCEQNLNHDAMYWYRQDPGQGLRLIYYSQIVNDFQKGDIAEGYSVSREKKESFPLTVTSAQKNPTAFYLCASSIDSTGLRSGANVLTFGAGSRLTVL.

This clone was counted once. The chain employs TRBV11-2 and TRBJ1-1; TRBD1 matches 8 bases. The length of the CDR3 is 13 residues. The junction had 5 bases not matched to a gene; V was cut back by 5 bases and J by 6 bases. Looked up from germline, CDR1 is SGHAT and CDR2 is FQNNGV. The CDR3 nucleotides read TGTGCCAGCAGCACCGACAGGGGCCCTGAAGCTTTCTTT. The encoded protein is CASSTDRGPEAFF.

The V and J genes are TRBV18 and TRBJ2-7; a possible D gene is TRBD1 (6 bases). In germline, CDR1 is KGHSH, CDR2 LQKENI. The CDR3 is made up of 14 amino acids. V dropped 4 bases and J dropped 0 bases, with 10 bases sitting between them. The CDR3 loop reads CASSQDRNSYEQYF. The CDR3 nucleotides read TGTGCCAGCTCACAAGACAGGAACTCCTACGAGCAGTACTTC. The entire variable domain, with the rest obtained from reference TRBV18 and TRBJ2-7, is as follows: NAGVMQNPRHLVRRRGQEARLRCSPMKGHSHVYWYRQLPEEGLKFMVYLQKENIIDESGMPKERFSAEFPKEGPSILRIQQVVRGDSAAYFCASSQDRNSYEQYFGPGTRLTVT.

This clone was detected only a few times. V and J are TRBV25-1 and TRBJ2-1, with 7 bases matching TRBD2. The CDR3 covers 17 residues. CDR1 and CDR2 from the germline V gene are MGHDK and SYGVNS. J gave up 5 bases and V 10 bases, and 20 bases lay outside the gene matches. CDR3 nucleotides: TGTGCCAACCCCGCGACTAGCCCCGGACCCGGACACAATGAGCAGTTCTTC. Protein sequence: CANPATSPGPGHNEQFF. Full variable domain (remainder filled in from reference TRBV25-1 and TRBJ2-1): EADIYQTPRYLVIGTGKKITLECSQTMGHDKMYWYQQDPGMELHLIHYSYGVNSTEKGDLSSESTVSRIRTEHFPLTLESARPSHTSQYLCANPATSPGPGHNEQFFGPGTRLTVL.

This clone turned up a few times. The chain is built from TRBV7-9 and TRBJ2-7; TRBD1 matches at 7 bases. V was clipped by 5 bases and J by 3 bases; unmatched bases: 10. The CDR3 length is 15 residues. Germline loops: CDR1 SEHNR, CDR2 FQNEAQ (reference sequence). CDR3 DNA sequence: TGTGCCAGCAGCCCGCCTGACAGGGAACACTACGAGCAGTACTTC. Its protein product is CASSPPDREHYEQYF.

The chain links TRBV19 to TRBJ2-1; tentatively, D is TRBD1 (6 bases). With 7 bases removed from V and 4 bases from J, the gap between germline ends came to 17 bases. The germline gives CDR1 LNHDA, CDR2 SQIVND (reference sequence). The CDR3 has 15 residues. DNA of the CDR3: TGTGCCAGTACCCTAGTTTGGGGGCCGTACAATGAGCAGTTCTTC. Translation gives CASTLVWGPYNEQFF. Based on the CDR3 plus reference TRBV19 and TRBJ2-1, the full variable domain is DGGITQSPKYLFRKEGQNVTLSCEQNLNHDAMYWYRQDPGQGLRLIYYSQIVNDFQKGDIAEGYSVSREKKESFPLTVTSAQKNPTAFYLCASTLVWGPYNEQFFGPGTRLTVL.

This clone was observed a single time. This chain links TRBV24-1 with TRBJ2-7, with 11 bases aligning to TRBD1. This CDR3 is 15 amino acids long. The V gene end was trimmed by 3 bases and the J gene end by 3 bases; junction bases not matched to a gene: 3. Germline CDR1 and CDR2: KGHDR and SFDVKD. The CDR3, as DNA: TGTGCCACCAGTGATGGGGACAGGGGGAACTACGAGCAGTACTTC. Its translation is CATSDGDRGNYEQYF.

This chain links TRBV15 with TRBJ2-2; D remains ambiguous. The CDR3 sequence is 13 residues long. Trimming stripped 0 bases from V and 7 bases from J, with 6 bases between. Looked up from germline, CDR1 is LNHNV and CDR2 is YYDKDF (reference sequence). CDR3 region: CATSRDSLGELFF. The CDR3 DNA reads TGTGCCACCAGCAGAGATAGTCTCGGGGAGCTGTTTTTT.

The chain joins TRBV10-1 to TRBJ2-1; 13 bases align to TRBD2. Germline CDR1 is WNHNN and CDR2 is SYGVQD (reference sequence). V gave up 6 bases and J gave up 8 bases; unmatched junction bases: 7. The CDR3 contains 15 residues. The CDR3 bases are TGCGCCAGCAGAGCTGGGACTAGCGGGGTTGATGAGCAGTTCTTC. It codes for CASRAGTSGVDEQFF.

The rearrangement links TRBV2 to TRBJ2-7, with D unresolved. V lost 5 bases and J 2 bases, leaving 10 bases between the germline ends. The CDR3 contains 13 residues. Germline CDR1 reads SNHLY; CDR2 reads FYNNEI. The CDR3 is CASSPLQPYEQYF. The CDR3 nucleotides are TGTGCCAGCAGTCCACTCCAACCCTACGAGCAGTACTTC.

V usage is TRBV6-6 and J usage is TRBJ2-1; 16 bases align to TRBD2. The CDR3 extends over 17 amino acids. Trimming removed 5 bases from V and 7 bases from J; junction bases left unmatched: 8. Germline assignment: CDR1 MNHNY and CDR2 SVGAGI (reference sequence). The CDR3 sequence: CASSRWGLAGGYNEQFF. The CDR3 DNA reads as TGTGCCAGCAGTCGGTGGGGACTAGCGGGAGGGTATAATGAGCAGTTCTTC.

The rearrangement links TRBV4-2 to TRBJ2-1, with TRBD2 matching 10 bases. The germline gives CDR1 LGHNA, CDR2 YNFKEQ. CDR3 length: 19 residues. With 1 base clipped from V and 7 bases from J, the junction kept 16 bases outside the gene matches. The CDR3 bases are TGTGCCAGCAGCCAAGTCCATTCCCCCAGCGGGGGGGGATTTAATGAGCAGTTCTTC. It is translated as CASSQVHSPSGGGFNEQFF.

The chain has TRBV7-8 and TRBJ1-3; the D is unclear. The V end lost 0 bases, the J end lost 5 bases, and 14 bases lay between the germline ends. This CDR3 is 16 amino acids long. In germline, CDR1 is SGHVS, CDR2 FQNEAQ. The CDR3 DNA is TGTGCCAGCAGCTTAGCGGGAGCCCCGGGCCGAAACACCATATATTTT. This codes for CASSLAGAPGRNTIYF.

V usage is TRBV11-2 and J usage is TRBJ2-1; 7 bases fit TRBD1. CDR1 and CDR2 (germline): SGHAT, FQNNGV. Trimming took 5 bases from V and 7 from J; bases not matched to a gene: 8. The length of the CDR3 is 14 residues. This CDR3 is CASSTPGQTNEQFF. The CDR3 DNA is TGTGCCAGCAGCACACCGGGACAGACTAATGAGCAGTTCTTC.

The V gene is TRBV5-6, the J gene TRBJ2-7; TRBD2 is a possible D gene (7 bases). The germline V gene has CDR1 SGHDT and CDR2 YYEEEE. The V gene lost 0 bases and the J gene lost 4 bases, with 11 bases spanning the gap. This CDR3 is built from 14 residues. In DNA, the CDR3 is TGTGCCAGCAGCTTGGTAGGGAGGGGGTACGAGCAGTACTTC. Encoded protein: CASSLVGRGYEQYF.